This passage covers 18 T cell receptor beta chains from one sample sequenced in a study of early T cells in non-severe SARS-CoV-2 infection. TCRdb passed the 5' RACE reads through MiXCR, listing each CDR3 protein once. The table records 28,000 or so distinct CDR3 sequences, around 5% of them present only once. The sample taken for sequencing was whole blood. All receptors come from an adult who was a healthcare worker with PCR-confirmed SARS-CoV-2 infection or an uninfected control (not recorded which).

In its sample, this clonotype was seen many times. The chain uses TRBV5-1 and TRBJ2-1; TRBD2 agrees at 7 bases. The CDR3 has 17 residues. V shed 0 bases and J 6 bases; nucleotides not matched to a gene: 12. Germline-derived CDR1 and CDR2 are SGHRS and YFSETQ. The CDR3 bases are TGCGCCAGCAGCTTGGGTTCGGCGGGAGACCCCCCCAATGAGCAGTTCTTC. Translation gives CASSLGSAGDPPNEQFF.

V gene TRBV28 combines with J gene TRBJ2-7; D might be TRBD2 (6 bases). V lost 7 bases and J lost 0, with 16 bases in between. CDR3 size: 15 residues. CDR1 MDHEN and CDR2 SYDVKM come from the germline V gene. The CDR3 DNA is TGTGCCAGCACCCTAGGTGGCGGGGTCTCCTACGAGCAGTACTTC. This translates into CASTLGGGVSYEQYF.

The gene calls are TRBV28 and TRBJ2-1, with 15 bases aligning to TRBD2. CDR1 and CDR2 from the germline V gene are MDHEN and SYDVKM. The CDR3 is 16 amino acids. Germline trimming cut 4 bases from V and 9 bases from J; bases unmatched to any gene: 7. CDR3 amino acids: CASSSGLAGGGGEQFF. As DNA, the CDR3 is TGTGCCAGCAGTTCGGGACTAGCGGGAGGAGGGGGTGAGCAGTTCTTC.

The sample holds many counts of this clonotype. CDR3 in amino acids: CASSLADETQYF. The CDR3 bases are TGTGCCAGCAGCTTAGCTGACGAAACCCAGTACTTC. The rearrangement uses TRBV11-2 and TRBJ2-5; no clear D gene. V gave up 1 base and J gave up 8 bases, with 8 bases separating them. This CDR3 contains 12 residues. Germline loops: CDR1 SGHAT, CDR2 FQNNGV.

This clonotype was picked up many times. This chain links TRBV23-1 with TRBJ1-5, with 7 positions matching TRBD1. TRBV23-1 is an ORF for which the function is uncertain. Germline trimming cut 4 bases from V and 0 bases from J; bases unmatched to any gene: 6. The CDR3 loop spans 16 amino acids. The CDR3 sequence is CASSRPTGDSNQPQHF. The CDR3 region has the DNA TGCGCCAGCAGTCGGCCCACAGGGGATAGCAATCAGCCCCAGCATTTT.

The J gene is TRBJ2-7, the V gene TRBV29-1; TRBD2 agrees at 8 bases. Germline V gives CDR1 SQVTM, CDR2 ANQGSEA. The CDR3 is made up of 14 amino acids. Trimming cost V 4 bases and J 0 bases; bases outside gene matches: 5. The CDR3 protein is CSVATSGSSYEQYF. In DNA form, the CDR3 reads TGCAGCGTTGCCACTAGCGGAAGCTCCTACGAGCAGTACTTC.

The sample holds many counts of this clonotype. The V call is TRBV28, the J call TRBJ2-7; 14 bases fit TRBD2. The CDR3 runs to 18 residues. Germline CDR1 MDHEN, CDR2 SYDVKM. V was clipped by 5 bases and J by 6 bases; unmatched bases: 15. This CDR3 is CASSLHRLAGGPTVEQYF. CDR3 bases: TGTGCCAGCAGTCTCCACCGACTAGCGGGAGGGCCGACTGTCGAGCAGTACTTC.

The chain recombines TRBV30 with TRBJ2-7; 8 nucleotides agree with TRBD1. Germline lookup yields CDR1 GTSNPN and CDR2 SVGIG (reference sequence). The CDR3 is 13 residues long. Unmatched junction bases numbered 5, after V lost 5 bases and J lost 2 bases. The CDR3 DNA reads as TGTGCCTGGGGGACAGGCGCCCCCTACGAGCAGTACTTC. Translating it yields CAWGTGAPYEQYF.

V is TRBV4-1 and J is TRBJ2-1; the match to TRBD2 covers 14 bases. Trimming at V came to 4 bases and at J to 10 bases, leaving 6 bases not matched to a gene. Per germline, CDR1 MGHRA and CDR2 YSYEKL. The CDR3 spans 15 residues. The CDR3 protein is CASSPTSGRAGEQFF. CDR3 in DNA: TGCGCCAGCAGCCCGACTAGCGGGAGGGCAGGAGAGCAGTTCTTC.

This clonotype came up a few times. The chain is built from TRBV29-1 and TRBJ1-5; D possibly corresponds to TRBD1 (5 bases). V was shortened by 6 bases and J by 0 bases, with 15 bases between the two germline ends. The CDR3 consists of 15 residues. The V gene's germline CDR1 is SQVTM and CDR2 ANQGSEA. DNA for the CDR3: TGCAGCGTCTCCGACAGCGGCAATAGCAATCAGCCCCAGCATTTT. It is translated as CSVSDSGNSNQPQHF. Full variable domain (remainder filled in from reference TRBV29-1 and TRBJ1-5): SAVISQKPSRDICQRGTSLTIQCQVDSQVTMMFWYRQQPGQSLTLIATANQGSEATYESGFVIDKFPISRPNLTFSTLTVSNMSPEDSSIYLCSVSDSGNSNQPQHFGDGTRLSIL.

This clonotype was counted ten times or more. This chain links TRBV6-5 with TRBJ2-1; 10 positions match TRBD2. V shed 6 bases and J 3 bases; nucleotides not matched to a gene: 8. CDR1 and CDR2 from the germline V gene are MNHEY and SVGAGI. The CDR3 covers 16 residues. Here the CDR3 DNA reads TGTGCCAGCAGCAGCGGGAGGGGGGGGCGCTACAATGAGCAGTTCTTC. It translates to CASSSGRGGRYNEQFF.

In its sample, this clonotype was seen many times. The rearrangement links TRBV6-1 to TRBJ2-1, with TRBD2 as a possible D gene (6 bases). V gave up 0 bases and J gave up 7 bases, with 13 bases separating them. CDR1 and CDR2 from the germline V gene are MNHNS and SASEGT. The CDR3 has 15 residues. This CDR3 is CASSEALGRFNEQFF. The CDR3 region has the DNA TGTGCCAGCAGTGAAGCACTCGGGAGATTTAATGAGCAGTTCTTC.

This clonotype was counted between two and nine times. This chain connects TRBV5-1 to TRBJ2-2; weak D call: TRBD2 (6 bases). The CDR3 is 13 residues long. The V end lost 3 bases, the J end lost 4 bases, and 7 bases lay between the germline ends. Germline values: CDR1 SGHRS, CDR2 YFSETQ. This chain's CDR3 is CASSSGGTGELFF. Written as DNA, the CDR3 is TGCGCCAGCAGCTCCGGGGGCACCGGGGAGCTGTTTTTT.

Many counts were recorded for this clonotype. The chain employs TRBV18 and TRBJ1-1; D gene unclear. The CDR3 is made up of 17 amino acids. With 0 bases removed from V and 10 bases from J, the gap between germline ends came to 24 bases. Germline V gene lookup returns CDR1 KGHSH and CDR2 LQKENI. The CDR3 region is CASSPPYRRAPDVPAFF. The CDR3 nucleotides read TGTGCCAGCTCACCACCTTACCGTCGGGCGCCGGATGTTCCAGCTTTCTTT.

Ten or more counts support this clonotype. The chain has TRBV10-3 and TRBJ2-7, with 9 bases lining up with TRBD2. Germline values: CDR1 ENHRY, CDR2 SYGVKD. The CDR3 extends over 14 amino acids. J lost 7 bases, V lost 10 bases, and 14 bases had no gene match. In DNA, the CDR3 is TGTGCCACCAAGCGGGAGGTTCTCCCCGTAGAGCAGTACTTC. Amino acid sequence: CATKREVLPVEQYF.

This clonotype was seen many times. The CDR3 nucleotides are TGTGCCAGCAGCTCACAGGGATCCCAGCCCCAGCATTTT. As protein: CASSSQGSQPQHF. This chain uses TRBV7-2 with TRBJ1-5, with TRBD1 as a possible D gene (6 bases). V lost 4 bases, J lost 7 bases, and 11 bases lay in between. Germline loops: CDR1 SGHTA, CDR2 FQGNSA. The CDR3 contains 13 residues.

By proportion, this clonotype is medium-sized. In DNA, the CDR3 is TGCAGCGATCTTAACAGGGGGCCCACTGAAGCTTTCTTT. Amino acid sequence: CSDLNRGPTEAFF. The V call is TRBV29-1, the J call TRBJ1-1; 9 bases align to TRBD1. V was clipped by 7 bases and J by 4 bases; unmatched bases: 7. This CDR3 contains 13 residues. The V gene's germline CDR1 is SQVTM and CDR2 ANQGSEA.

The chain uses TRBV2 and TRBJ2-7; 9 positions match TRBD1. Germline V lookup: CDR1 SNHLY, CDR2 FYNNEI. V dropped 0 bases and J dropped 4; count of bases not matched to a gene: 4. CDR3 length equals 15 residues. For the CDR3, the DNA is TGTGCCAGCAGTGAAGCCCCGGGACAGGGTTACGAGCAGTACTTC. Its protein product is CASSEAPGQGYEQYF.